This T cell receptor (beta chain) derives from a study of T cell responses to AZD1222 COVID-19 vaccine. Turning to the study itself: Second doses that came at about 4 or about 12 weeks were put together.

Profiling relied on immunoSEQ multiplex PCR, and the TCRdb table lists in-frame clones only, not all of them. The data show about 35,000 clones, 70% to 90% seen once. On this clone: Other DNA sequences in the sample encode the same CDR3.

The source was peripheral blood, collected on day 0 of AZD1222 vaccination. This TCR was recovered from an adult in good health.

In nucleotides, the CDR3 is TGTGCCAGCAGTTTTTACAATGAGCAGTTCTTC. Its translation: CASSFYNEQFF. This chain links TRBV3-1 (or the pseudogene TRBV3-2) with TRBJ2-1; D remains ambiguous. CDR1 LGHDT and CDR2 YNNKEL come from the germline V gene (reference sequence). Trimming stripped 6 bases from V and 4 bases from J, with 4 bases between. This CDR3 region has 11 residues.